Reported below is one T cell receptor (beta chain). TCRdb's copy holds only in-frame clones and misses some; the assay was immunoSEQ multiplex PCR. The table lists around 40,000 clones, over 90% of them singletons, with under 0.5% in the top ten. This entry belongs to a study of T cell changes during pregnancy in multiple sclerosis. Germline-derived CDR1 and CDR2 are SQVTM and ANQGSEA. The V gene lost 7 bases and the J gene lost 0 bases, with 3 bases spanning the gap. The CDR3 has 10 residues. The receptor comes from a female donor with multiple sclerosis, enrolled in a pregnancy study. The rearrangement links TRBV29-1 to TRBJ1-1, with D hard to call. Material: CD4+ T cells from peripheral blood mononuclear cells, obtained in the second trimester of pregnancy. In DNA form, the CDR3 reads TGCAGCGCCATGAACACTGAAGCTTTCTTT. Residues: CSAMNTEAFF.